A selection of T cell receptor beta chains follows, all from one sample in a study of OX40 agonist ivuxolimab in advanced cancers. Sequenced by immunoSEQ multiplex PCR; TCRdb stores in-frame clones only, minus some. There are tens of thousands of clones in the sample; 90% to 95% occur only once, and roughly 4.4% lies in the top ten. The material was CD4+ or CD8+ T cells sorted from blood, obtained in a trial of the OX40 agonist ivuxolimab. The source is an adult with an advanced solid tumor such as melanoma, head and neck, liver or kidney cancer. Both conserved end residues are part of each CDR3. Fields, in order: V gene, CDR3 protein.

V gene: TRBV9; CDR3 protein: CASSPPAREETQYF
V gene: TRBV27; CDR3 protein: CASSLAPGAEQYF
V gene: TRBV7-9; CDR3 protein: CASSLLGQTQNIQYF
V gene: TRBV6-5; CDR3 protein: CASSYGAGPYGYTF
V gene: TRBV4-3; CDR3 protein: CASSRFETNTGELFF
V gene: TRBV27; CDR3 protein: CASSLSSGGALNEQFF
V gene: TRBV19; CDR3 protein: CASSVGLAGVYEQYF
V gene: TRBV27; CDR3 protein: CASSLVPYSYNEQFF
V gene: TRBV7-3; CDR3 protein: CASSFSLGQETQYF
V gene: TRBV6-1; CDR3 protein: CASSEYVGAGANVLTF
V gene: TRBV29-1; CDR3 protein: CSVEVLVLSGNTIYF
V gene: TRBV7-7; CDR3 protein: CASSPGTGGLSSYNEQFF
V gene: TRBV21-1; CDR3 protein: CASSKVPEWRGRFFSTDTQYF
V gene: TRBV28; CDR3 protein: CASSSPRDLLLPTYGYTF
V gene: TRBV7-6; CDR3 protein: CASTEQRAGGAYNEQFF
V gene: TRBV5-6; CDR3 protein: CASSLVSARRPMNTEAFF
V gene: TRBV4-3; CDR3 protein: CASSQDRSGGTESYEQYF
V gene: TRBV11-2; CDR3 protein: CASSLGLQYQFF
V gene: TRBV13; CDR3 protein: CASSITSGRPYEQYF
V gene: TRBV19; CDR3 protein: CASSMRDRGIQPQHF
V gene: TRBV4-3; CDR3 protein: CASSHGTAPYNEQFF
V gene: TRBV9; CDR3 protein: CASSAGGSTTEQYF
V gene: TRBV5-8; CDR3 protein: CASSLDGSSGNTGELFF
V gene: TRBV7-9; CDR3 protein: CASSFSGNTIYF
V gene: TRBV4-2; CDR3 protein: CASSQSWTSGSYEQYF
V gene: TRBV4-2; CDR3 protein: CASSQVWDMNTEAFF
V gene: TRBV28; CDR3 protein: CASSPGDWGAGEQFF
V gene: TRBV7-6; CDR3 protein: CASSLTSGGADTGELFF
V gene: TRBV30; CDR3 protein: CAWSGGQPAGSPLHF
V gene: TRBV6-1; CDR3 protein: CASSDIVGTEAFF
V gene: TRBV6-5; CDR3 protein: CASSYFESPRNEQFF
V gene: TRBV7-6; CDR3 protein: CASSLALRASGGAGTDTQYF
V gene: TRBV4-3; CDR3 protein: CASSQDTRSAYNEQFF
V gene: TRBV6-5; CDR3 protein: CASSYSTGTEGEKLFF
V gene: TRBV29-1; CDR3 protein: CSVQGQGTDTQYF
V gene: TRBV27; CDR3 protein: CAGKEGVANQPQHF
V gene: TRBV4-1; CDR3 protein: CASSQAGGSNQPQHF